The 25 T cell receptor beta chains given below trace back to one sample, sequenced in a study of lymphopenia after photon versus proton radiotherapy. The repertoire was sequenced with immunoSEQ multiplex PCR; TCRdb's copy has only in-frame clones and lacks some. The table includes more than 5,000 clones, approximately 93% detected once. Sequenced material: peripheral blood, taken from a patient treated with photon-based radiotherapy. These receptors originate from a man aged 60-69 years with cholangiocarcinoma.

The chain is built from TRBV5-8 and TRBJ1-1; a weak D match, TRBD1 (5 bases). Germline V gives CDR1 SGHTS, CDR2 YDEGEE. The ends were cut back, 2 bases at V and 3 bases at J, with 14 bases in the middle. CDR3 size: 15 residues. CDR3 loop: CASSFPSGGYTEAFF. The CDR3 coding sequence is TGTGCCAGCAGCTTCCCTTCCGGGGGATACACTGAAGCTTTCTTT.

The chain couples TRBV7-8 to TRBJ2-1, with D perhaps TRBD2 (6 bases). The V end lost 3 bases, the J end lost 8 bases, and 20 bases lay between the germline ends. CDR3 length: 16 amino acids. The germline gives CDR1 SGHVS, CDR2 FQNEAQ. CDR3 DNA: TGTGCCAGCAGCTTTGTCCGGGAGACCTGGAGTGATGAGCAGTTCTTC. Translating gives CASSFVRETWSDEQFF.

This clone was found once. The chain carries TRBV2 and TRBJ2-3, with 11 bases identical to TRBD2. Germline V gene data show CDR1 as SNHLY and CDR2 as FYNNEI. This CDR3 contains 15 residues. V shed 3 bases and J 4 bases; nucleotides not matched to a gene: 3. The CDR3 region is CASSELAGGSDTQYF. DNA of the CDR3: TGTGCCAGCAGTGAGTTAGCGGGAGGGTCAGATACGCAGTATTTT. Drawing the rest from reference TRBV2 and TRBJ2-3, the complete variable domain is EPEVTQTPSHQVTQMGQEVILRCVPISNHLYFYWYRQILGQKVEFLVSFYNNEISEKSEIFDDQFSVERPDGSNFTLKIRSTKLEDSAMYFCASSELAGGSDTQYFGPGTRLTVL.

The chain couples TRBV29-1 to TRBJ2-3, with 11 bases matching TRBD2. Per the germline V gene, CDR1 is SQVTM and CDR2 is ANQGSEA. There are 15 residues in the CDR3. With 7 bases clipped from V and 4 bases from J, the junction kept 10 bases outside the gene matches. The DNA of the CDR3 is TGCAGCGCCGAGACTAGCGGGATCAGTCCAGATACGCAGTATTTT. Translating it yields CSAETSGISPDTQYF.

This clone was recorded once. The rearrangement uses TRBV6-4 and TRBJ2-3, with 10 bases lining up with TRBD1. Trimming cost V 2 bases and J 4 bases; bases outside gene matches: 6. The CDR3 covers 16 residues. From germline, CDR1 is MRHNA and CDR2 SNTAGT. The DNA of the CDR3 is TGTGCCAGCAGTGACACTTCGGACAGGGGGGCAGATACGCAGTATTTT. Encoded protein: CASSDTSDRGADTQYF.

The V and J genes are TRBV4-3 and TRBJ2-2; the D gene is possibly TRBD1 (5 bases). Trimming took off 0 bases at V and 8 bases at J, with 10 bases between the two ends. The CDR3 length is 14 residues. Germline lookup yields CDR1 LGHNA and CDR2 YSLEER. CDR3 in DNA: TGCGCCAGCAGCCAAGAAATTCGGACAGGGGAGCTGTTTTTT. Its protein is CASSQEIRTGELFF.

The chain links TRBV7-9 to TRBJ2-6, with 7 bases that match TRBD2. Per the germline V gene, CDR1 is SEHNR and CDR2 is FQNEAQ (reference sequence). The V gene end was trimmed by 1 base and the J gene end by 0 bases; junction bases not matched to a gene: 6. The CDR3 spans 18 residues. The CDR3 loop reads CASSLEPGGSSGANVLTF. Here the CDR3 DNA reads TGTGCCAGCAGCTTAGAGCCGGGGGGAAGCTCTGGGGCCAACGTCCTGACTTTC.

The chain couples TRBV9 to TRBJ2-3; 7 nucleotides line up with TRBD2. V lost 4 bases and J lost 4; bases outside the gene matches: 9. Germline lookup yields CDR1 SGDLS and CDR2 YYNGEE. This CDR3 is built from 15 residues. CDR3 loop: CASSSRGEVPDTQYF. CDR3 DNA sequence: TGTGCCAGCAGCTCCCGGGGGGAAGTCCCAGATACGCAGTATTTT.

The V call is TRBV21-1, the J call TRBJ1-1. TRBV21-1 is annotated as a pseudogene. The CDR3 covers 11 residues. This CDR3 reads CASSLRTEAFF. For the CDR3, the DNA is TGTGCCAGCAGTCTTCGCACTGAAGCTTTCTTT.

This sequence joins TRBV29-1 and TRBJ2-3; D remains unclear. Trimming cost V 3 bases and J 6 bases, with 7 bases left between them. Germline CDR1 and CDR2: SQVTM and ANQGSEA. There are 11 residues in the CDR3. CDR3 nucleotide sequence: TGCAGCGTTGATCCGATGGATACGCAGTATTTT. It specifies CSVDPMDTQYF.

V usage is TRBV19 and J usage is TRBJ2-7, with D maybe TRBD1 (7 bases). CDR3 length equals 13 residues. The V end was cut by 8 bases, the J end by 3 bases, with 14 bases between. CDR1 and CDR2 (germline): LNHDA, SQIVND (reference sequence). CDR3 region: CASGSQGGYEQYF. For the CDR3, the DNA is TGTGCCAGTGGTAGCCAGGGGGGCTACGAGCAGTACTTC.

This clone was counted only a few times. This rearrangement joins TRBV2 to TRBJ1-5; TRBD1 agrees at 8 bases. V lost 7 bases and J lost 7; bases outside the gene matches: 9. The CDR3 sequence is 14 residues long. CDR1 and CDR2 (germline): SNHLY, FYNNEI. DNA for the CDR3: TGTGCCAGCATGGACACAGGGGGTTGGCAGCCCCAGCATTTT. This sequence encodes CASMDTGGWQPQHF. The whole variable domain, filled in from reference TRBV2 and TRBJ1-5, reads EPEVTQTPSHQVTQMGQEVILRCVPISNHLYFYWYRQILGQKVEFLVSFYNNEISEKSEIFDDQFSVERPDGSNFTLKIRSTKLEDSAMYFCASMDTGGWQPQHFGDGTRLSIL.

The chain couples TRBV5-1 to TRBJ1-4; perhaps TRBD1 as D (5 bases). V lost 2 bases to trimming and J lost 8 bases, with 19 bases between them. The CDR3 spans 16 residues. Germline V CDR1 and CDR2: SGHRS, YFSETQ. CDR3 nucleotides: TGCGCCAGCAGCTTATCGACCGGGGGTGGTAACGAAAAACTGTTTTTT. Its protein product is CASSLSTGGGNEKLFF.

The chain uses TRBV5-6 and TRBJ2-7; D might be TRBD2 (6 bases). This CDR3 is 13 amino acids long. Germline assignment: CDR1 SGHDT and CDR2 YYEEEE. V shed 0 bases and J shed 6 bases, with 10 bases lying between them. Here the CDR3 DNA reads TGTGCCAGCAGCTTGGTGGGCGGGATCGAGCAGTACTTC. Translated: CASSLVGGIEQYF. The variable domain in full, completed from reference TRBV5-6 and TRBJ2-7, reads DAGVTQSPTHLIKTRGQQVTLRCSPKSGHDTVSWYQQALGQGPQFIFQYYEEEERQRGNFPDRFSGHQFPNYSSELNVNALLLGDSALYLCASSLVGGIEQYFGPGTRLTVT.

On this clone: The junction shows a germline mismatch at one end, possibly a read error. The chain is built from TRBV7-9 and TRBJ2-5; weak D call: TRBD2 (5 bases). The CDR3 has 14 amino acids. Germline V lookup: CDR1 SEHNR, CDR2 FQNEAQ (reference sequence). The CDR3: CACSLVAGGETQYF. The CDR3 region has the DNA TGTGCCTGCAGCTTAGTCGCTGGAGGAGAGACCCAGTACTTC.

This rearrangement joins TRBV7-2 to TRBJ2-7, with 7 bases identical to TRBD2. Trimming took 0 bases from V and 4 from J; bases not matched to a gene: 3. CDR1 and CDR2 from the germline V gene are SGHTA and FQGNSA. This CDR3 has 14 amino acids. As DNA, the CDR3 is TGTGCCAGCAGCTTAGCGGGAGGGCCGTACGAGCAGTACTTC. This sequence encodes CASSLAGGPYEQYF.

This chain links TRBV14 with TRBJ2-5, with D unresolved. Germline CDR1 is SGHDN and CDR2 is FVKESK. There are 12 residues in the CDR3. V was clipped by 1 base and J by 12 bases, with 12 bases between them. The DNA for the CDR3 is TGTGCCAGCAGCCAAGGTTTGGCAATGAAGTACTTC. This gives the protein CASSQGLAMKYF.

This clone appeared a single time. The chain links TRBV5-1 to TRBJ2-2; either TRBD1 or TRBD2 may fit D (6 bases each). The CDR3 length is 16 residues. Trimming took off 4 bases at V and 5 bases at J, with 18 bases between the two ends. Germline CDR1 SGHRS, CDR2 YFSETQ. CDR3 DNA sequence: TGCGCCAGCAGCACCCAAATGGGGGGCGTGACCGGGGAGCTGTTTTTT. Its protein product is CASSTQMGGVTGELFF.

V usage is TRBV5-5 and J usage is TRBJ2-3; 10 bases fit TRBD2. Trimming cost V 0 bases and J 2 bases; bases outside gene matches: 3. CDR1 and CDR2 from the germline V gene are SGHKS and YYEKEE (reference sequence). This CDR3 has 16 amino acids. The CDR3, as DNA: TGTGCCAGCAGCTTGGGGACTAGCGGAAACACAGATACGCAGTATTTT. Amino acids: CASSLGTSGNTDTQYF.

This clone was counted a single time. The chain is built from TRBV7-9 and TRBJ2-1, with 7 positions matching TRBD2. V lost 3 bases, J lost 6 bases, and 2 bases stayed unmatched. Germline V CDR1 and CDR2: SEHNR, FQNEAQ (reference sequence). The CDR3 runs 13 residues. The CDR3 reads CASSLGGFNEQFF. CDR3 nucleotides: TGTGCCAGCAGCTTGGGGGGGTTCAATGAGCAGTTCTTC.

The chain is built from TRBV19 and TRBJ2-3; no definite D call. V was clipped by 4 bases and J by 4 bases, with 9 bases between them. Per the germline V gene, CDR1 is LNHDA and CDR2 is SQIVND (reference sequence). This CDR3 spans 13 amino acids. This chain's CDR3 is CASSRTAPDTQYF. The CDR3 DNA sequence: TGTGCCAGTAGTAGAACTGCCCCAGATACGCAGTATTTT.

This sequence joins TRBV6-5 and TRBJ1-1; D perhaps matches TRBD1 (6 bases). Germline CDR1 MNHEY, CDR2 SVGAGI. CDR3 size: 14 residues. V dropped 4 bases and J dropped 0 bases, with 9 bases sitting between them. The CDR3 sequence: CASSWGQMNTEAFF. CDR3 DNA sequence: TGTGCCAGCAGTTGGGGACAAATGAACACTGAAGCTTTCTTT.

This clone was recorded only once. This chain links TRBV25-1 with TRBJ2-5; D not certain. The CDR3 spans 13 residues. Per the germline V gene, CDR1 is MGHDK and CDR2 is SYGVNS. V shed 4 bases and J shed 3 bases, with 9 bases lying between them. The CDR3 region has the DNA TGTGCCAGCAGTGCGGTGGTTGAAGAGACCCAGTACTTC. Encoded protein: CASSAVVEETQYF. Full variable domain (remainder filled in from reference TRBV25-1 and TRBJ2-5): EADIYQTPRYLVIGTGKKITLECSQTMGHDKMYWYQQDPGMELHLIHYSYGVNSTEKGDLSSESTVSRIRTEHFPLTLESARPSHTSQYLCASSAVVEETQYFGPGTRLLVL.

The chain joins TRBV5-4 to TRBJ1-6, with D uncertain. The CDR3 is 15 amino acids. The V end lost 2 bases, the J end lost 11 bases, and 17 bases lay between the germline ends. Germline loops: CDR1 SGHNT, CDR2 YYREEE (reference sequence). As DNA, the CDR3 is TGTGCCAGCAGCTTAGAACGCGCGCGGCCAACACCCCTCCACTTT. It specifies CASSLERARPTPLHF.

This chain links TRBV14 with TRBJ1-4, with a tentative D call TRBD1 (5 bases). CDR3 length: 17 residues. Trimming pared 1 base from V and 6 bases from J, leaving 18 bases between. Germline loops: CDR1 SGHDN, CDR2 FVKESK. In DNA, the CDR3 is TGTGCCAGCAGCCAAGGTGGCGGACATGAACTTGATGAAAAACTGTTTTTT. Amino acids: CASSQGGGHELDEKLFF. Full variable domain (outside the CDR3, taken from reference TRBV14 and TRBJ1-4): EAGVTQFPSHSVIEKGQTVTLRCDPISGHDNLYWYRRVMGKEIKFLLHFVKESKQDESGMPNNRFLAERTGGTYSTLKVQPAELEDSGVYFCASSQGGGHELDEKLFFGSGTQLSVL.